The 27 T cell receptor beta chains given below trace back to one sample, sequenced in a study of blood T cell repertoires in COVID-19 (dated by TCRdb to 2020 to 2022). The library was generated by the immunoSEQ multiplex PCR assay. TCRdb obtained this table from immuneACCESS and retained in-frame rearrangements with V and J assigned. These tables miss some clones; where compared with another copy, unresolved V genes account for less than half of the shortfall, and the remainder is unexplained. The sample data list about 70,000 clones, and about 92% of these were observed just once. The top ten constitute about a tenth of the sample. Material for sequencing was peripheral blood. These receptors came from a human donor in a cohort sampled during active COVID-19.

This clone has only one observation. The chain has TRBV11-1 and TRBJ2-2, with a tentative D call TRBD2 (5 bases). Germline lookup yields CDR1 SGHAT and CDR2 FQDESV (reference sequence). V lost 2 bases and J lost 5, with 9 bases in between. The CDR3 sequence is 14 residues long. The CDR3 DNA follows: TGTGCCAGCAGCTTACTAGCAGAAACCGGGGAGCTGTTTTTT. This translates into CASSLLAETGELFF.

The chain employs TRBV19 and TRBJ2-7, with a weak D call TRBD1 (6 bases). V was shortened by 7 bases and J by 4 bases, with 14 bases between the two germline ends. Germline CDR1 and CDR2: LNHDA and SQIVND (reference sequence). The CDR3 has 13 amino acids. CDR3 protein: CASTAGDRYEQYF. The CDR3 DNA sequence: TGTGCCAGTACGGCAGGGGATAGGTACGAGCAGTACTTC.

CDR3 region: CASSPTEIYGYTF. In DNA, the CDR3 is TGTGCCAGCAGTCCTACAGAGATCTATGGCTACACCTTC. This chain connects TRBV28 to TRBJ1-2; D unclear. The CDR3 is 13 residues long. CDR1 is MDHEN, CDR2 SYDVKM, per germline. The germline V and J ends were trimmed by 5 bases and 4 bases, with 11 bases remaining between them.

The rearrangement uses TRBV27 and TRBJ2-6; the match to TRBD1 covers 9 bases. This CDR3 is built from 20 residues. With V trimmed by 2 bases and J by 0 bases, 11 bases remained unmatched. CDR1 is MNHEY and CDR2 is SMNVEV in the germline V gene (reference sequence). In DNA, the CDR3 is TGTGCCAGCAGTTTAAGTGCGGGACAGGGAGGAGGCTCTGGGGCCAACGTCCTGACTTTC. Protein sequence: CASSLSAGQGGGSGANVLTF.

This chain connects TRBV14 to TRBJ2-2; TRBD2 matches at 7 bases. V was pared by 4 bases and J by 5 bases, with 1 base of the junction left unmatched. Germline CDR1 SGHDN, CDR2 FVKESK. This CDR3 region has 13 residues. CDR3 sequence reads: CASSRTRTGELFF. The CDR3 region has the DNA TGTGCCAGCAGCCGGACTAGGACCGGGGAGCTGTTTTTT.

In its sample, this clone was seen once. This chain connects TRBV7-3 to TRBJ2-1; 8 bases align to TRBD2. Unmatched junction bases numbered 9, after V lost 5 bases and J lost 15 bases. The CDR3 has 12 amino acids. CDR1 SGHTA and CDR2 FQGTGA come from the germline V gene. The CDR3 DNA follows: TGTGCCAGCAGCCCAGCGGGGGAAGGATGGTTCTTC. Its translation is CASSPAGEGWFF.

This clone was seen once. This chain connects TRBV5-5 to TRBJ1-6, with TRBD1 identical over 7 bases. V was pared by 4 bases and J by 7 bases, with 14 bases of the junction left unmatched. Germline CDR1 and CDR2: SGHKS and YYEKEE (reference sequence). This CDR3 contains 17 residues. CDR3: CASSPAVPGTANSPLHF. The DNA of the CDR3 is TGTGCCAGCAGCCCCGCTGTGCCCGGGACAGCCAATTCACCCCTCCACTTT.

The chain links TRBV19 to TRBJ1-6; 8 positions agree with TRBD1. Germline V lookup: CDR1 LNHDA, CDR2 SQIVND (reference sequence). The CDR3 is 13 amino acids. V was pared by 5 bases and J by 6 bases, with 0 bases of the junction left unmatched. The CDR3 nucleotides are TGTGCCAGTAGTGACAGGGGTAATTCACCCCTCCACTTT. Amino acid sequence: CASSDRGNSPLHF.

The chain recombines TRBV19 with TRBJ2-3; D might be TRBD2 (5 bases). Trimming stripped 3 bases from V and 0 bases from J, with 10 bases between. CDR3 length: 15 residues. CDR1 and CDR2 (germline): LNHDA, SQIVND (reference sequence). CDR3 residues: CASSMDSGSTDTQYF. The CDR3, as DNA: TGTGCCAGTAGTATGGACTCTGGGAGCACAGATACGCAGTATTTT.

The genes are TRBV6-6 and TRBJ2-5, with D maybe TRBD1 (5 bases). The ends were cut back, 6 bases at V and 5 bases at J, with 13 bases in the middle. This CDR3 spans 13 amino acids. Germline V CDR1 and CDR2: MNHNY, SVGAGI (reference sequence). CDR3 sequence reads: CASRQTGWETQYF. CDR3 DNA sequence: TGTGCCAGCAGACAAACAGGTTGGGAGACCCAGTACTTC.

The CDR3 DNA is TGTGCCAGCAGCGTAGCGACAGGCCAAGGCTATGGCTACACCTTC. Translation gives CASSVATGQGYGYTF. The genes are TRBV9 and TRBJ1-2; weak D call: TRBD1 (6 bases). Trimming removed 0 bases from V and 4 bases from J, with 13 bases in between. The CDR3 spans 15 residues. The V gene's germline CDR1 is SGDLS and CDR2 YYNGEE.

DNA for the CDR3: TGTGCCAGCTCAGAGGGGAACACCGGGGAGCTGTTTTTT. Translating gives CASSEGNTGELFF. The rearrangement joins TRBV18 to TRBJ2-2, with D perhaps matching TRBD2 (5 bases). Germline lookup yields CDR1 KGHSH and CDR2 LQKENI. This CDR3 region has 13 residues. Between the trimmed V and J ends, which lost 5 bases and 1 base, there was a span of 5 bases.

The chain carries TRBV14 and TRBJ2-3; 10 nucleotides line up with TRBD2. The CDR3 is made up of 18 amino acids. Trimming removed 1 base from V and 2 bases from J; junction bases left unmatched: 9. The germline gives CDR1 SGHDN, CDR2 FVKESK. The CDR3, as DNA: TGTGCCAGCAGCCAAGCTGCGGGACTAGCGAAAATCACAGATACGCAGTATTTT. It specifies CASSQAAGLAKITDTQYF.

The chain recombines TRBV27 with TRBJ1-5; D is possibly TRBD1 (5 bases). Germline V CDR1 and CDR2: MNHEY, SMNVEV (reference sequence). V was trimmed by 2 bases and J by 3 bases, leaving 11 bases between them. This CDR3 region has 15 residues. The CDR3 reads CASSLVPRANQPQHF. The CDR3 DNA reads as TGTGCCAGCAGTTTAGTACCCAGGGCCAATCAGCCCCAGCATTTT.

The chain is built from TRBV5-1 and TRBJ1-1; the match to TRBD1 covers 12 bases. The junction had 13 bases not matched to a gene; V was cut back by 1 base and J by 0 bases. Germline-derived CDR1 and CDR2 are SGHRS and YFSETQ. The CDR3 contains 20 residues. CDR3 DNA sequence: TGCGCCAGCAGCTTGAGTGAGCCGGGACAGGGGGCCCTCATGAACACTGAAGCTTTCTTT. Translation gives CASSLSEPGQGALMNTEAFF.

V is TRBV3-1 (or the pseudogene TRBV3-2) and J is TRBJ2-5; weak D call: TRBD2 (6 bases). Per the germline V gene, CDR1 is LGHDT and CDR2 is YNNKEL (reference sequence). This CDR3 comprises 15 residues. V was trimmed by 0 bases and J by 7 bases, leaving 15 bases between them. CDR3 coding DNA: TGTGCCAGCAGCCAAGATTCAGGGTCCGGGGGGACCCAGTACTTC. Its translation: CASSQDSGSGGTQYF.

The chain combines TRBV18 with TRBJ2-7, with D possibly being TRBD2 (6 bases). From germline, CDR1 is KGHSH and CDR2 LQKENI. Trimming shortened V by 3 bases and J by 4 bases, and 16 bases separated the two germline ends. CDR3 length equals 15 residues. The CDR3 is CASSPPGLPRYEQYF. The CDR3 nucleotides are TGTGCCAGCTCACCTCCGGGACTCCCCCGTTACGAGCAGTACTTC.

The chain couples TRBV27 to TRBJ2-1, with 10 bases fitting TRBD2. The CDR3 spans 15 residues. Germline CDR1 and CDR2: MNHEY and SMNVEV (reference sequence). The V gene end was trimmed by 4 bases and the J gene end by 4 bases; junction bases not matched to a gene: 4. The CDR3 here is CASSSGLAAYNEQFF. The CDR3 nucleotides read TGTGCCAGCAGTTCAGGACTAGCGGCGTACAATGAGCAGTTCTTC.

This clone appeared once. The chain uses TRBV6-5 and TRBJ2-1, with TRBD2 matching 11 bases. Germline lookup yields CDR1 MNHEY and CDR2 SVGAGI. With V trimmed by 7 bases and J by 9 bases, 5 bases remained unmatched. The CDR3 extends over 13 amino acids. CDR3 bases: TGTGCCAGCAAACTAGCGGGAGCCTCTGAGCAGTTCTTC. It translates to CASKLAGASEQFF.

By proportion, this clone is medium-sized. The sample contains more than one DNA sequence encoding this CDR3. The rearrangement links TRBV6-2 or TRBV6-3 to TRBJ2-7, with TRBD2 matching over 14 bases. CDR1 is MNHEY and CDR2 is SVGEGT in the germline V gene. The CDR3 is made up of 22 amino acids. V trimming: 6 bases; J trimming: 7 bases; junction bases outside the gene matches: 29. DNA for the CDR3: TGTGCCAGCAGCCGTAGTACGACTAGCGGGAGGGGGGGGTCGAGGGTACTTAAAGAGCAGTACTTC. Its protein is CASSRSTTSGRGGSRVLKEQYF.

J is TRBJ1-4 and V is TRBV18; no clear D gene. Germline V gene data show CDR1 as KGHSH and CDR2 as LQKENI. The CDR3 runs to 12 residues. V was trimmed by 2 bases and J by 10 bases, leaving 8 bases between them. CDR3 residues: CASSPYRGKLFF. CDR3 coding DNA: TGTGCCAGCTCACCATACCGGGGAAAACTGTTTTTT.

The rearrangement links TRBV5-1 to TRBJ1-4, with 8 bases lining up with TRBD1. CDR3 length: 15 residues. Germline values: CDR1 SGHRS, CDR2 YFSETQ. Trimming at V came to 0 bases and at J to 8 bases, leaving 6 bases not matched to a gene. The CDR3 DNA follows: TGCGCCAGCAGCTTGGGGCAGGGGGCCGTCGAAAAACTGTTTTTT. Its translation is CASSLGQGAVEKLFF. The complete variable domain, with remaining parts taken from reference TRBV5-1 and TRBJ1-4, reads KAGVTQTPRYLIKTRGQQVTLSCSPISGHRSVSWYQQTPGQGLQFLFEYFSETQRNKGNFPGRFSGRQFSNSRSEMNVSTLELGDSALYLCASSLGQGAVEKLFFGSGTQLSVL.

This chain uses TRBV29-1 with TRBJ1-2; D not resolved. This CDR3 is 12 amino acids long. V was cut by 6 bases and J by 8 bases, with 16 bases left in between. Germline V CDR1 and CDR2: SQVTM, ANQGSEA. CDR3 sequence: CSVTGWEQGYTF. The CDR3 DNA reads as TGCAGCGTAACTGGGTGGGAGCAGGGCTACACCTTC.

The chain carries TRBV11-2 and TRBJ2-1, with 11 nucleotides matching TRBD1. The CDR3 sequence is 14 residues long. Per the germline V gene, CDR1 is SGHAT and CDR2 is FQNNGV. V lost 5 bases to trimming and J lost 8 bases; unmatched junction nucleotides: 5. CDR3 in amino acids: CASSGQGALDEQFF. DNA for the CDR3: TGTGCCAGCAGCGGACAGGGGGCACTCGATGAGCAGTTCTTC. Full variable domain (missing parts from reference TRBV11-2 and TRBJ2-1): EAGVAQSPRYKIIEKRQSVAFWCNPISGHATLYWYQQILGQGPKLLIQFQNNGVVDDSQLPKDRFSAERLKGVDSTLKIQPAKLEDSAVYLCASSGQGALDEQFFGPGTRLTVL.

The chain recombines TRBV27 with TRBJ2-1; 7 nucleotides agree with TRBD2. Germline loops: CDR1 MNHEY, CDR2 SMNVEV (reference sequence). The CDR3 runs to 16 residues. V was pared by 2 bases and J by 1 base, with 5 bases of the junction left unmatched. In nucleotides, the CDR3 is TGTGCCAGCAGTTTAGGGGGAGGGAGGTCCTACAATGAGCAGTTCTTC. Residues: CASSLGGGRSYNEQFF.

This clone was observed a single time. The gene calls are TRBV7-2 and TRBJ2-3, with 11 bases lining up with TRBD2. This CDR3 has 17 amino acids. Per the germline V gene, CDR1 is SGHTA and CDR2 is FQGNSA. V trimming: 5 bases; J trimming: 8 bases; junction bases outside the gene matches: 15. The CDR3 protein is CASSALGIAGGIGTQYF. In DNA, the CDR3 is TGTGCCAGCAGCGCCCTAGGGATAGCGGGAGGGATCGGTACGCAGTATTTT.

The chain has TRBV13 and TRBJ1-6, with 11 bases that match TRBD1. CDR3 length: 17 residues. V was clipped by 2 bases and J by 9 bases; unmatched bases: 9. Per the germline V gene, CDR1 is PRHDT and CDR2 is FYEKMQ (reference sequence). CDR3: CASSLLLTDRGPSPLHF. CDR3 in DNA: TGTGCCAGCAGCTTACTCCTGACGGACAGGGGGCCTTCACCCCTCCACTTT. The whole variable domain, remainder taken from reference TRBV13 and TRBJ1-6, is AAGVIQSPRHLIKEKRETATLKCYPIPRHDTVYWYQQGPGQDPQFLISFYEKMQSDKGSIPDRFSAQQFSDYHSELNMSSLELGDSALYFCASSLLLTDRGPSPLHFGNGTRLTVT.